Sequencing of this T cell receptor (beta chain) was carried out in a study of control samples from healthy donors and cancer patients. CDR1 and CDR2 (germline): SGHTA, FQGTGA. The CDR3 length is 14 residues. Trimming cost V 5 bases and J 5 bases; bases outside gene matches: 6. TCRdb's copy holds only in-frame clones and misses some; the assay was immunoSEQ multiplex PCR. The data show 140,000 to 150,000 clones, around 92% seen once. The chain links TRBV7-3 to TRBJ2-7, with TRBD1 identical over 10 bases. This receptor was identified in a man aged 30-40 years in good health. The specimen was blood. The CDR3 loop reads CASSLVGTGDEQYF. The CDR3 region has the DNA TGTGCCAGCAGCCTAGTCGGGACAGGGGACGAGCAGTACTTC.